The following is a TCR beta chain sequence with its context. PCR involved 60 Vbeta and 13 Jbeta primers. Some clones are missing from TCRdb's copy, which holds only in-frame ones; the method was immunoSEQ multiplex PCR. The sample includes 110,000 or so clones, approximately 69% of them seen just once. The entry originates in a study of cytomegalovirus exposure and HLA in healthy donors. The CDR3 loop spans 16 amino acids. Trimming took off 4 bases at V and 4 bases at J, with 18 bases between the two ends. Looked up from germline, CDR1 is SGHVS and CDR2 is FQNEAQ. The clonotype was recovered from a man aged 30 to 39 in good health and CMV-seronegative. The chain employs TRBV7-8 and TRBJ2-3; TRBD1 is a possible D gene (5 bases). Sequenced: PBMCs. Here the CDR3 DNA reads TGTGCCAGCAGCTCAGTTGGGGCCCCAAGAGCAGATACGCAGTATTTT. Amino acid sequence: CASSSVGAPRADTQYF.